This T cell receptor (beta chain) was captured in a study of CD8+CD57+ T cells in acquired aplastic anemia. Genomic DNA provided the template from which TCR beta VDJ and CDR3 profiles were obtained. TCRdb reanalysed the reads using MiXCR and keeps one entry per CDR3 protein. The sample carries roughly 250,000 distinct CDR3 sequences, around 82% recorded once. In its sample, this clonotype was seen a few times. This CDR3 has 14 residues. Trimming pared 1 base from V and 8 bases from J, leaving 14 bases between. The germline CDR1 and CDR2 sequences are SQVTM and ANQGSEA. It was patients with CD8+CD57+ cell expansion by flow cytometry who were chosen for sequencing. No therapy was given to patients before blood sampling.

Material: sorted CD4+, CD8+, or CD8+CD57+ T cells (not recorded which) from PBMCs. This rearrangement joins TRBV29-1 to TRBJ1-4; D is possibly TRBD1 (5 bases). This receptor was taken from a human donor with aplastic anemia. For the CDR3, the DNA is TGCAGCGTTGAAGTCGGGGGAGGAAGCGAAAAACTGTTTTTT. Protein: CSVEVGGGSEKLFF.